This entry lists 5 T cell receptor beta chains sequenced from one sample in a study of blood T cell repertoires in COVID-19. Assay used: immunoSEQ multiplex PCR; TCRdb lists only in-frame clones, some missing. This sample has roughly 410,000 clones, with more than 75% found just once. The material sequenced was peripheral blood. Every receptor here comes from a woman in her sixties with COVID-19, enrolled during active disease.

This rearrangement joins TRBV7-2 to TRBJ1-1; 9 nucleotides align to TRBD1. This CDR3 contains 15 residues. V lost 3 bases to trimming and J lost 5 bases; unmatched junction nucleotides: 7. Germline CDR1 is SGHTA and CDR2 is FQGNSA. The CDR3: CASSLSGQGGTEAFF. In nucleotides, the CDR3 is TGTGCCAGCAGCTTGTCGGGACAGGGAGGGACTGAAGCTTTCTTT.

The V call is TRBV7-9, the J call TRBJ1-1; D is unclear. The germline V gene encodes CDR1 SEHNR and CDR2 FQNEAQ (reference sequence). CDR3 length equals 12 residues. V dropped 1 base and J dropped 10 bases, with 10 bases sitting between them. CDR3 bases: TGTGCCAGCAGCTTAGATGGGCTCTCAGCTTTCTTT. Encoded protein: CASSLDGLSAFF.

The chain links TRBV5-1 to TRBJ2-1; D is perhaps TRBD1 (5 bases). The germline gives CDR1 SGHRS, CDR2 YFSETQ. Trimming pared 1 base from V and 8 bases from J, leaving 16 bases between. This CDR3 is 15 amino acids long. The CDR3 region has the DNA TGCGCCAGCAGCTTGCGGCAGGGTAATTGGGATGAGCAGTTCTTC. Protein sequence: CASSLRQGNWDEQFF.

The chain recombines TRBV7-3 with TRBJ2-3, with 7 bases matching TRBD1. The CDR3 covers 15 residues. After removal of 1 base from V and 4 bases from J, the junction contained 5 bases not matched to a gene. CDR1 is SGHTA and CDR2 is FQGTGA in the germline V gene. The CDR3 reads CASSLKGGAADTQYF. CDR3 nucleotide sequence: TGTGCCAGCAGCTTAAAAGGGGGCGCCGCAGATACGCAGTATTTT.

This chain uses TRBV4-1 with TRBJ1-4; a possible D gene is TRBD1 (6 bases). Germline V gene data show CDR1 as MGHRA and CDR2 as YSYEKL. Trimming removed 0 bases from V and 0 bases from J, with 14 bases in between. The CDR3 totals 18 residues. DNA for the CDR3: TGCGCCAGCAGCCAAGAATGGGGGCAGCAAGCAACTAATGAAAAACTGTTTTTT. Encoded protein: CASSQEWGQQATNEKLFF.